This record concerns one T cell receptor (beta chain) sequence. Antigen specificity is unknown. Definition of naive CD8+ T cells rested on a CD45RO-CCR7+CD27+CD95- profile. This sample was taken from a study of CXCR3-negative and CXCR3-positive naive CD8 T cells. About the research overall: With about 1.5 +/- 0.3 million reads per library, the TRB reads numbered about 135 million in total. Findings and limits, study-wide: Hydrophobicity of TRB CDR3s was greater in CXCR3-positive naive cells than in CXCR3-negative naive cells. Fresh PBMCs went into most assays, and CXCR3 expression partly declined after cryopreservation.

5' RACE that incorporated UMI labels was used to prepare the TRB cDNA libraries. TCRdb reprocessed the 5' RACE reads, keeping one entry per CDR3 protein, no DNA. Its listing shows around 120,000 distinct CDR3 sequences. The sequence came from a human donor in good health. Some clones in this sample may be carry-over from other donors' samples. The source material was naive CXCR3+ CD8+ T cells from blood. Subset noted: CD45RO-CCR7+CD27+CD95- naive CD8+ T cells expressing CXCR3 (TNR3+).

The CDR3: CASSPGTMGRNNQPQHF. The rearrangement links TRBV9 to TRBJ1-5; the D gene TCRdb calls, TRBD1, cannot be checked with no DNA. The CDR3 runs to 17 residues. Germline lookup yields CDR1 SGDLS and CDR2 YYNGEE.